This T cell receptor (beta chain) comes out of a study of T cells in Graves' hyperthyroidism and ophthalmopathy. Study-level results: Expanded thyroid clonotypes (above 0.001) were mostly also found in blood. A 13 V-J model separated ophthalmopathy from stable hyperthyroidism.

Amplification of TCR beta CDR3 regions was performed using RNA transcripts as template. TCR CDR3 regions were first amplified by RT-PCR with HTBI primers. A single record per CDR3 protein comes from TCRdb applying MiXCR to the multiplex PCR reads. Seen here are a few hundred thousand distinct CDR3 sequences, approximately 14% observed once, and the top ten hold less than 9.5%. Among the patients, aged 18 to 65, hyperthyroidism was newly diagnosed and had lasted under 2 months. Isolation of PBMCs was performed on roughly 9 ml fresh peripheral blood. In its sample, this clonotype was seen many times. Its target is not known. The CDR3 spans 12 residues. The V gene lost 0 bases and the J gene lost 10 bases, with 9 bases spanning the gap. The germline CDR1 and CDR2 sequences are GTSNPN and SVGIG (reference sequence).

The material sequenced was blood. The chain joins TRBV30 to TRBJ1-4; the D gene is possibly TRBD1 (5 bases). The receptor comes from a woman younger than 45 with Graves' hyperthyroidism. The CDR3 region is CAWSVQDGKLFF. Written as DNA, the CDR3 is TGTGCCTGGAGTGTACAGGACGGAAAACTGTTTTTT. Based on the CDR3 plus reference TRBV30 and TRBJ1-4, the full variable domain is SQTIHQWPATLVQPVGSPLSLECTVEGTSNPNLYWYRQAAGRGLQLLFYSVGIGQISSEVPQNLSASRPQDRQFILSSKKLLLSDSGFYLCAWSVQDGKLFFGSGTQLSVL.